These T cell receptor beta chains were read from a single sample in a study of T cell changes during pregnancy in multiple sclerosis. Generated by immunoSEQ multiplex PCR, the TCRdb table keeps only in-frame clones and is missing some. This table has around 35,000 clones, about nine tenths appearing once. Source: CD8+ T cells from peripheral blood mononuclear cells, taken before pregnancy. These receptors were obtained from a female donor with multiple sclerosis, enrolled in a pregnancy study. CDR3s include the opening cysteine and the closing phenylalanine or tryptophan. Fields, in order: J gene, clone size, V gene, D gene, CDR3 DNA, CDR3 protein. D genes are given only for firm matches. Size is stated for part of the rows, as once, few or many counts, or as a class when the clone is expanded.

>TRBJ2-6|NA|TRBV11-2|NA
TGTGCCAGCAGCTTGTCCAACTCTGGGGCCAACGTCCTGACTTTC
CASSLSNSGANVLTF
>TRBJ1-1|medium-sized|TRBV30|NA
TGTGCCTGGAGTGTACGGGGGTTCGGGTTGACTGAAGCTTTCTTT
CAWSVRGFGLTEAFF
>TRBJ2-7|NA|TRBV27|NA
TGTGCCAGCAGTTTATCGGTGGCTAGCGTTTCCTACGAGCAGTACTTC
CASSLSVASVSYEQYF
>TRBJ2-1|NA|TRBV9|NA
TGTGCCAGCTCACAGGGCTACAATGAGCAGTTCTTC
CASSQGYNEQFF
>TRBJ2-7|NA|TRBV7-8|TRBD2
TGTGCCAGCAGCGAAGCTTGGCGGGGGGGCTACGAGCAGTACTTC
CASSEAWRGGYEQYF
>TRBJ1-1|NA|TRBV6-5|NA
TGTGCCACCCGCGGGGGGACGAACACTGAAGCTTTCTTT
CATRGGTNTEAFF
>TRBJ1-3|NA|TRBV5-1|NA
TGCGCCAGCAGCTTGGACAGGGCTGGAAACACCATATATTTT
CASSLDRAGNTIYF
>TRBJ2-7|NA|TRBV7-6|TRBD2
TGTGCCAGCAGCCCCGCCCAGACTAGCGGGAGTTACGAGCAGTACTTC
CASSPAQTSGSYEQYF
>TRBJ2-1|NA|TRBV7-9|TRBD2
TGTGCCAGCAGCTCCATTAGCGGGGGGGCCGATGAGCAGTTCTTC
CASSSISGGADEQFF
>TRBJ2-5|NA|TRBV7-9|TRBD1
TGTGCCAGCAGCCGGACAGGGGAAGAGACCCAGTACTTC
CASSRTGEETQYF
>TRBJ1-1|NA|TRBV10-1|TRBD1
TGCGCCAGCAGTGAGGAGGGGGCAGGGACTGAAGCTTTCTTT
CASSEEGAGTEAFF
>TRBJ1-5|NA|TRBV30|NA
TGTGCCTGGATCCGGGGGGAGAATCAGCCCCAGCATTTT
CAWIRGENQPQHF
>TRBJ2-2|NA|TRBV19|NA
TGTGCCAGTAGTATCGGCTGGGGCTCCGGGGAGCTGTTTTTT
CASSIGWGSGELFF
>TRBJ1-2|NA|TRBV7-6|TRBD1
TGTGCCAGCAGCGGGACAGGGGCAGATGGCTACACCTTC
CASSGTGADGYTF
>TRBJ2-7|NA|TRBV7-9|NA
TGTGCCAGCAGCCTTGGCGCGCAGGGCCCCTACTACGAGCAGTACTTC
CASSLGAQGPYYEQYF
>TRBJ2-2|once|TRBV7-9|NA
TGTGCCAGCAGCTTAGAGTCCAGGGTGAACACCGGGGAGCTGTTTTTT
CASSLESRVNTGELFF
>TRBJ1-2|NA|TRBV29-1|NA
TGCAGCGTTGAAGACACAGACGTCGTTTACTATGGCTACACCTTC
CSVEDTDVVYYGYTF
>TRBJ1-4|NA|TRBV5-1|NA
TGCGCCAGCAGCTTGGCCCTGGTCGGAGAAACTAATGAAAAACTGTTTTTT
CASSLALVGETNEKLFF
>TRBJ2-5|NA|TRBV7-8|TRBD1
TGTGCCAGCAGCTTCGGGACAGGGGGCTACTACCAAGAGACCCAGTACTTC
CASSFGTGGYYQETQYF
>TRBJ2-2|NA|TRBV19|TRBD1
TGTGCCAGTAGTACAGCTGGGGGACAGGGGGCGGTCGGGGAGCTGTTTTTT
CASSTAGGQGAVGELFF
>TRBJ1-1|NA|TRBV10-3|NA
TGTGCCATCAGTGATCAGGAAGAGAACAGTGGGGGGTATATGCCTGAAGCTTTCTTT
CAISDQEENSGGYMPEAFF
>TRBJ2-5|NA|TRBV4-3|TRBD2
TGCGCCAGCAGCCAAGATTCTAGCGGGGGGGCGGTCAAAGAGACCCAGTACTTC
CASSQDSSGGAVKETQYF
>TRBJ1-5|NA|TRBV7-2|NA
TGTGCCAGCAGCTTCGGGGTAGGGAATCAGCCCCAGCATTTT
CASSFGVGNQPQHF